The 5 T cell receptor beta chains given below trace back to one sample, sequenced in a study of T-cell reconstitution after alpha-beta-depleted transplantation in children. Unique molecular identifiers were used in preparing the TCRbeta library. TCRdb redid the calling of the PCR reads with MiXCR, one entry per CDR3 protein. This table holds 700,000 to 850,000 distinct CDR3 sequences, roughly 15% found once. Sequencing was performed on PBMCs, mostly from graft donor cells, taken 360 days after TCRalphabeta/CD19-depleted stem cell transplant. These receptors were obtained from a male patient younger than 18 who had a stem cell transplant for acute lymphoblastic leukemia, so the T cells may come from the graft donor.

This clonotype came up a few times. The chain recombines TRBV11-3 with TRBJ1-1; weak D call: TRBD1 (5 bases). This CDR3 is 13 amino acids long. Germline lookup yields CDR1 SGHNT and CDR2 YENEEA. V lost 0 bases and J 3 bases, leaving 5 bases between the germline ends. CDR3 nucleotides: TGTGCCAGCAGCTTAGAACAGGACACTGAAGCTTTCTTT. Its protein product is CASSLEQDTEAFF.

This clonotype turned up a few times. The genes are TRBV12-3 or TRBV12-4 and TRBJ2-7; no definite D call. The CDR3 loop spans 15 amino acids. Deletions cut 3 bases from V and 5 bases from J, with 17 bases between. The CDR3 region is CASSFGGALGNEQYF. CDR3 DNA sequence: TGTGCCAGCAGTTTCGGCGGCGCTTTGGGCAACGAGCAGTACTTC.

This clonotype occurred a few times. CDR3 sequence reads: CASSHPGTGPYEQYF. The CDR3 nucleotides are TGTGCCAGCAGCCACCCTGGGACAGGTCCCTACGAGCAGTACTTC. The rearrangement joins TRBV11-1 to TRBJ2-7; TRBD1 matches 8 bases. Trimming at V came to 5 bases and at J to 2 bases, leaving 8 bases not matched to a gene. The CDR3 is made up of 15 amino acids. The germline gives CDR1 SGHAT, CDR2 FQDESV (reference sequence). Filled out from reference TRBV11-1 and TRBJ2-7, the complete variable domain reads EAEVAQSPRYKITEKSQAVAFWCDPISGHATLYWYRQILGQGPELLVQFQDESVVDDSQLPKDRFSAERLKGVDSTLKIQPAELGDSAMYLCASSHPGTGPYEQYFGPGTRLTVT.

The chain links TRBV5-1 to TRBJ2-3; possibly TRBD2 for D (5 bases). Germline loops: CDR1 SGHRS, CDR2 YFSETQ. V lost 4 bases and J lost 2, with 11 bases in between. This CDR3 spans 14 amino acids. CDR3 DNA: TGCGCCAGCAGCACCGGGGTGCCCACAGATACGCAGTATTTT. Translating gives CASSTGVPTDTQYF. Drawing the rest from reference TRBV5-1 and TRBJ2-3, the complete variable domain is KAGVTQTPRYLIKTRGQQVTLSCSPISGHRSVSWYQQTPGQGLQFLFEYFSETQRNKGNFPGRFSGRQFSNSRSEMNVSTLELGDSALYLCASSTGVPTDTQYFGPGTRLTVL.

This clonotype was observed a few times. This chain uses TRBV7-3 with TRBJ2-3; 9 bases fit TRBD1. Germline CDR1 and CDR2: SGHTA and FQGTGA. J lost 6 bases, V lost 5 bases, and 9 bases had no gene match. The CDR3 consists of 15 residues. Here the CDR3 DNA reads TGTGCCAGCAGCAGGACAGGGGTTGGGTGGGATACGCAGTATTTT. Amino acids: CASSRTGVGWDTQYF.